Following are 20 T cell receptor beta chains from one sample sequenced in a study of blood T cell repertoires in COVID-19. Assay: immunoSEQ multiplex PCR; the TCRdb copy retains only in-frame clones and omits some. The sample has fewer than 70,000 clones; 75% to 90% are singletons. The sample was peripheral blood. These TCRs come from a human donor in a cohort sampled during active COVID-19.

The rearrangement links TRBV5-1 to TRBJ2-5, with D possibly matching TRBD2 (6 bases). Germline V lookup: CDR1 SGHRS, CDR2 YFSETQ. The V end lost 4 bases, the J end lost 2 bases, and 15 bases lay between the germline ends. The CDR3 sequence is 15 residues long. The CDR3: CASSRTGTLQETQYF. The CDR3 DNA is TGCGCCAGCAGCAGGACCGGGACTTTACAAGAGACCCAGTACTTC.

The chain couples TRBV5-1 to TRBJ2-5, with 9 positions matching TRBD1. CDR1 and CDR2 from the germline V gene are SGHRS and YFSETQ. V shed 4 bases, J shed 5 bases, and the junction held 9 bases outside the gene matches. The CDR3 totals 15 residues. The CDR3 bases are TGCGCCAGCAGCCATACAGGGGGCGACGGGGAGACCCAGTACTTC. This sequence encodes CASSHTGGDGETQYF. Together with reference TRBV5-1 and TRBJ2-5, the CDR3 gives the full variable domain: KAGVTQTPRYLIKTRGQQVTLSCSPISGHRSVSWYQQTPGQGLQFLFEYFSETQRNKGNFPGRFSGRQFSNSRSEMNVSTLELGDSALYLCASSHTGGDGETQYFGPGTRLLVL.

This clone was seen a single time. The chain uses TRBV7-6 and TRBJ1-5, with a tentative D call TRBD1 (5 bases). The V end was cut by 5 bases, the J end by 5 bases, with 10 bases between. The germline gives CDR1 SGHVS, CDR2 FNYEAQ. The CDR3 spans 13 residues. CDR3 loop: CASSRGRDQPQHF. The CDR3 coding sequence is TGTGCCAGCAGCAGGGGCAGGGATCAGCCCCAGCATTTT.

The V gene is TRBV19, the J gene TRBJ2-1; the D gene is possibly TRBD1 (7 bases). CDR3 length: 15 amino acids. The ends were cut back, 5 bases at V and 9 bases at J, with 20 bases in the middle. CDR1 is LNHDA and CDR2 is SQIVND in the germline V gene (reference sequence). CDR3 nucleotides: TGTGCCAGTAGTCCGAGTAGGGGGCCCGGGAGTGAGCAGTTCTTC. Its translation is CASSPSRGPGSEQFF.

V gene TRBV7-3 combines with J gene TRBJ2-2; perhaps TRBD1 as D (6 bases). Trimming took off 0 bases at V and 2 bases at J, with 7 bases between the two ends. The CDR3 loop spans 15 amino acids. Germline assignment: CDR1 SGHTA and CDR2 FQGTGA. CDR3 sequence: CASSLTGQNTGELFF. DNA of the CDR3: TGTGCCAGCAGCTTAACGGGACAAAACACCGGGGAGCTGTTTTTT.

V gene TRBV7-9 combines with J gene TRBJ2-2; TRBD1 might be the D (6 bases). CDR1 is SEHNR, CDR2 FQNEAQ, per germline (reference sequence). The germline V and J ends were trimmed by 5 bases and 7 bases, with 17 bases remaining between them. The CDR3 covers 15 residues. The CDR3 DNA sequence: TGTGCCAGCAGCACTATCACAGGGTACGTCGGGGAGCTGTTTTTT. Protein sequence: CASSTITGYVGELFF.

In its sample, this clone was seen once. This rearrangement joins TRBV7-9 to TRBJ2-5; 14 bases line up with TRBD2. The CDR3 totals 16 residues. The ends lost 4 bases at V and 5 bases at J; junction bases unmatched: 6. In germline, CDR1 is SEHNR, CDR2 FQNEAQ (reference sequence). For the CDR3, the DNA is TGTGCCAGCAGCTCGGGACTAGCGGGAGAGCGGGAGACCCAGTACTTC. It is translated as CASSSGLAGERETQYF.

The chain links TRBV11-2 to TRBJ2-1, with TRBD2 identical over 9 bases. Per germline, CDR1 SGHAT and CDR2 FQNNGV. CDR3 length: 17 residues. Trimming took 2 bases from V and 2 from J; bases not matched to a gene: 7. In DNA form, the CDR3 reads TGTGCCAGCAGCTTACGTGGTAGCGGGGGCCCCTACAATGAGCAGTTCTTC. Amino acids: CASSLRGSGGPYNEQFF. The full variable domain, its missing parts supplied by reference TRBV11-2 and TRBJ2-1, is EAGVAQSPRYKIIEKRQSVAFWCNPISGHATLYWYQQILGQGPKLLIQFQNNGVVDDSQLPKDRFSAERLKGVDSTLKIQPAKLEDSAVYLCASSLRGSGGPYNEQFFGPGTRLTVL.

In nucleotides, the CDR3 is TGTGCCAGCAGTGAAGCCAGGGGCCTCTCTGGAAACACCATATATTTT. Translated: CASSEARGLSGNTIYF. The rearrangement uses TRBV6-1 and TRBJ1-3, with D possibly TRBD1 on 6 matching bases. The CDR3 runs to 16 residues. The V and J ends lost 0 bases and 0 bases respectively, with 9 bases between them. Germline assignment: CDR1 MNHNS and CDR2 SASEGT.

The V call is TRBV6-5, the J call TRBJ2-2; TRBD1 matches at 7 bases. Germline lookup yields CDR1 MNHEY and CDR2 SVGAGI. The CDR3 totals 13 residues. Trimming took 10 bases from V and 5 from J; bases not matched to a gene: 7. DNA for the CDR3: TGTGCCACAAGACAGGGTCGAACCGGGGAGCTGTTTTTT. Amino acids: CATRQGRTGELFF.

This chain links TRBV15 with TRBJ2-7, with 9 bases that match TRBD1. This CDR3 comprises 15 residues. Germline V gene data show CDR1 as LNHNV and CDR2 as YYDKDF (reference sequence). The trim removed 4 bases at V and 2 bases at J, leaving 6 bases unmatched. Here the CDR3 reads CATSNGQGTAYEQYF. DNA of the CDR3: TGTGCCACCAGCAACGGACAGGGGACCGCCTACGAGCAGTACTTC. The full variable domain, completed using reference TRBV15 and TRBJ2-7, is DAMVIQNPRYQVTQFGKPVTLSCSQTLNHNVMYWYQQKSSQAPKLLFHYYDKDFNNEADTPDNFQSRRPNTSFCFLDIRSPGLGDTAMYLCATSNGQGTAYEQYFGPGTRLTVT.

This clone came up once. V usage is TRBV29-1 and J usage is TRBJ2-3; no clear D gene. CDR1 and CDR2 (germline): SQVTM, ANQGSEA. The V end lost 6 bases, the J end lost 0 bases, and 10 bases lay between the germline ends. The CDR3 has 13 residues. The CDR3 loop reads CSVVTSSTDTQYF. In DNA, the CDR3 is TGCAGCGTCGTGACATCTAGCACAGATACGCAGTATTTT.

The chain carries TRBV6-6 and TRBJ2-3; TRBD1 aligns across 10 bases. V shed 7 bases, J shed 4 bases, and the junction held 8 bases outside the gene matches. Germline CDR1 reads MNHNY; CDR2 reads SVGAGI (reference sequence). This CDR3 is built from 15 residues. In DNA form, the CDR3 reads TGTGCCAGCAACTTCCGGACAGGGGGGGCAGATACGCAGTATTTT. This codes for CASNFRTGGADTQYF.

This clone was recorded once. V is TRBV5-1 and J is TRBJ2-7; 8 nucleotides line up with TRBD2. The V gene's germline CDR1 is SGHRS and CDR2 YFSETQ. V trimming: 3 bases; J trimming: 5 bases; junction bases outside the gene matches: 10. The CDR3 contains 15 residues. CDR3 sequence: CASSSGGQAVHEQYF. The CDR3 nucleotides are TGCGCCAGCAGCTCGGGAGGGCAGGCGGTCCACGAGCAGTACTTC.

This rearrangement joins TRBV4-1 to TRBJ1-2; D possibly corresponds to TRBD1 (6 bases). The CDR3 runs 15 residues. Trimming shortened V by 1 base and J by 0 bases, and 9 bases separated the two germline ends. Germline CDR1 MGHRA, CDR2 YSYEKL. CDR3: CASSQGTASNYGYTF. The CDR3 DNA is TGCGCCAGCAGCCAAGGGACAGCCTCTAACTATGGCTACACCTTC.

The table lists this clone with a count of one. Here the CDR3 DNA reads TGTGCCAGCAGCCAAGATGAGAAGACCCAGTACTTC. The encoded protein is CASSQDEKTQYF. This chain joins TRBV3-1 (or the pseudogene TRBV3-2) and TRBJ2-5; D call uncertain. The CDR3 length is 12 residues. Germline CDR1 reads LGHDT; CDR2 reads YNNKEL (reference sequence). V lost 0 bases to trimming and J lost 6 bases, with 5 bases between them.

The rearrangement joins TRBV2 to TRBJ2-1; 8 bases are shared with TRBD2. The J segment lost 8 bases and the V segment lost 6 bases, leaving 12 bases of the junction unmatched. The V gene's germline CDR1 is SNHLY and CDR2 FYNNEI. The CDR3 is 15 amino acids. Written as DNA, the CDR3 is TGTGCCAGCAGAAAAGAGCGGGGGAAGAGCGATGAGCAGTTCTTC. Translated: CASRKERGKSDEQFF.

The J gene is TRBJ2-5, the V gene TRBV7-9; the match to TRBD2 covers 7 bases. V lost 7 bases and J lost 2; bases outside the gene matches: 13. Germline CDR1 and CDR2: SEHNR and FQNEAQ (reference sequence). The CDR3 spans 16 residues. The CDR3 coding sequence is TGTGCCAGCATGATTTATCGGGGGGAATGGCAAGAGACCCAGTACTTC. Residues: CASMIYRGEWQETQYF.

The chain recombines TRBV18 with TRBJ2-1; tentative D call: TRBD2 (5 bases). Trimming shortened V by 3 bases and J by 3 bases, and 6 bases separated the two germline ends. This CDR3 contains 13 residues. Germline CDR1 is KGHSH and CDR2 is LQKENI. CDR3 amino acids: CASSPGDYNEQFF. Written as DNA, the CDR3 is TGTGCCAGCTCACCGGGAGACTACAATGAGCAGTTCTTC.

This clone came up once. V is TRBV4-2 and J is TRBJ2-1, with TRBD1 matching 8 bases. The germline gives CDR1 LGHNA, CDR2 YNFKEQ. The junction had 11 bases not matched to a gene; V was cut back by 1 base and J by 9 bases. This CDR3 contains 16 residues. CDR3 region: CASSQAGQGPYGEQFF. As DNA, the CDR3 is TGTGCCAGCAGCCAAGCCGGACAGGGTCCGTACGGTGAGCAGTTCTTC.